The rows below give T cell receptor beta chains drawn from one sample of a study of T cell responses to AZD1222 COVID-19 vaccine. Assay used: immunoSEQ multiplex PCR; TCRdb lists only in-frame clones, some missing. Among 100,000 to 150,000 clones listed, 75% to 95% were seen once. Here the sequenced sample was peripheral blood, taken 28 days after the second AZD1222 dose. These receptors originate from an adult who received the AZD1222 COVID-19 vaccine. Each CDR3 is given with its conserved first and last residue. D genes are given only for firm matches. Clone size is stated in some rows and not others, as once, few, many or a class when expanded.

CASSGTDSGNTIYF,TGTGCCAGCAGTGGGACAGACTCTGGAAACACCATATATTTT,TRBJ1-3,.,14,TRBD1,TRBV6-6
CATSDRAGAGETQYF,TGTGCCACCAGTGATCGAGCGGGAGCTGGAGAGACCCAGTACTTC,TRBJ2-5,once,15,TRBD2,TRBV24-1
CASSEVVHFYEQYF,TGTGCCAGCAGTGAAGTTGTCCACTTTTACGAGCAGTACTTC,TRBJ2-7,.,14,.,TRBV6-1
CASSPRGGQPQHF,TGTGCCAGCAGCCCCAGGGGGGGGCAGCCCCAGCATTTT,TRBJ1-5,.,13,TRBD1,TRBV7-2
CASSVSADTQYF,TGTGCCAGCAGCGTTAGCGCGGATACGCAGTATTTT,TRBJ2-3,.,12,.,TRBV9
CASSRDRENTEAFF,TGTGCCAGCAGCCGGGACAGGGAGAACACTGAAGCTTTCTTT,TRBJ1-1,.,14,TRBD1,TRBV11-3
CASSEFSGAGETQYF,TGTGCCAGCAGTGAATTTTCGGGGGCGGGAGAGACCCAGTACTTC,TRBJ2-5,.,15,.,TRBV25-1
CASRYPGGAGDNEQFF,TGTGCCAGCAGGTATCCAGGGGGCGCGGGTGACAATGAGCAGTTCTTC,TRBJ2-1,.,16,TRBD1,TRBV6-6
CASQTAPHRNEQFF,TGTGCCAGCCAGACGGCGCCACACCGAAATGAGCAGTTCTTC,TRBJ2-1,once,14,.,TRBV21-1
CASSLRTGYNEKLFF,TGTGCCAGCAGCTTGCGGACAGGTTATAATGAAAAACTGTTTTTT,TRBJ1-4,.,15,TRBD1,TRBV5-8
CASSRGGQPYNEQFF,TGTGCCAGCAGCCGAGGGGGGCAGCCCTACAATGAGCAGTTCTTC,TRBJ2-1,.,15,.,TRBV5-8
CSVDAPTGGRGNEQFF,TGCAGCGTTGACGCTCCGACAGGGGGCAGGGGGAATGAGCAGTTCTTC,TRBJ2-1,once,16,TRBD1,TRBV29-1
CASSPPGGIGANVLTF,TGTGCCAGCTCACCACCGGGGGGGATCGGGGCCAACGTCCTGACTTTC,TRBJ2-6,.,16,TRBD2,TRBV18
CASRWDIGGLFF,TGTGCCAGCCGTTGGGATATCGGTGGGCTGTTTTTT,TRBJ2-2,once,12,.,TRBV2
CAISLGQMNTEAFF,TGTGCCATCAGTCTGGGGCAAATGAACACTGAAGCTTTCTTT,TRBJ1-1,.,14,.,TRBV10-3
CASSTQDGTEAFF,TGTGCCAGCAGCACACAGGATGGGACTGAAGCTTTCTTT,TRBJ1-1,.,13,.,TRBV7-2
CASSITGGKETQYF,TGTGCCAGCAGCATAACAGGGGGGAAGGAGACCCAGTACTTC,TRBJ2-5,.,14,TRBD1,TRBV7-3
CASSFGPGELFF,TGTGCCAGCAGTTTCGGGCCCGGGGAGCTGTTTTTT,TRBJ2-2,.,12,.,TRBV12-3/TRBV12-4
CASSLGQRNTEAFF,TGTGCCAGCAGCTTGGGACAGAGGAACACTGAAGCTTTCTTT,TRBJ1-1,.,14,.,TRBV5-4
CASRKAGTPNEKLFF,TGTGCCAGCAGGAAGGCCGGGACTCCGAATGAAAAACTGTTTTTT,TRBJ1-4,.,15,.,TRBV2
CASSPRQGAVYNEQFF,TGTGCCAGCAGTCCACGCCAGGGGGCGGTTTACAATGAGCAGTTCTTC,TRBJ2-1,.,16,TRBD1,TRBV27
CASSPEAVKTEAFF,TGTGCCAGCAGCCCTGAAGCGGTGAAAACTGAAGCTTTCTTT,TRBJ1-1,.,14,.,TRBV4-2
CASSSPGPISTGELFF,TGTGCCAGCAGCTCCCCCGGGCCAATAAGCACCGGGGAGCTGTTTTTT,TRBJ2-2,once,16,.,TRBV7-2
CAAQGVTDTQYF,TGTGCCGCCCAGGGAGTAACAGATACGCAGTATTTT,TRBJ2-3,.,12,.,TRBV18
CATRTQMNTEAFF,TGTGCCACCAGGACCCAGATGAACACTGAAGCTTTCTTT,TRBJ1-1,.,13,.,TRBV6-5
CASSLPTTPNKLNYGYTF,TGTGCCAGCAGCTTACCTACCACCCCAAACAAACTAAACTATGGCTACACCTTC,TRBJ1-2,.,18,.,TRBV7-8
CASRAGTGASITHYNEQFF,TGTGCCAGTAGGGCCGGGACAGGGGCGTCCATTACCCATTACAATGAGCAGTTCTTC,TRBJ2-1,.,19,TRBD1,TRBV19
CASSLRGRGEQFF,TGTGCCAGCAGCTTACGGGGGCGGGGTGAGCAGTTCTTC,TRBJ2-1,.,13,.,TRBV7-9
CASSLIASGIQYF,TGTGCCAGCAGCTTAATAGCTAGCGGCATTCAGTACTTC,TRBJ2-4,.,13,TRBD2,TRBV7-3
CASSSLNQPQHF,TGTGCCAGCAGTTCACTCAATCAGCCCCAGCATTTT,TRBJ1-5,.,12,.,TRBV27
CASSNDRGGPEAFF,TGTGCCAGTAGTAACGACAGGGGAGGCCCTGAAGCTTTCTTT,TRBJ1-1,.,14,TRBD1,TRBV19
CASSPGGLPLSGNTIYF,TGCGCCAGCAGCCCCGGGGGCCTACCGCTCTCTGGAAACACCATATATTTT,TRBJ1-3,.,17,.,TRBV4-1
CASSTGQMNTEAFF,TGTGCCAGTAGTACGGGACAGATGAACACTGAAGCTTTCTTT,TRBJ1-1,.,14,TRBD1,TRBV19
CASSVAEGNYGYTF,TGTGCCAGCAGCGTAGCAGAGGGGAACTATGGCTACACCTTC,TRBJ1-2,.,14,.,TRBV9
CASSQYVGGNTIYF,TGTGCCAGCAGCCAATATGTCGGGGGGAACACCATATATTTT,TRBJ1-3,once,14,.,TRBV3-1/TRBV3-2
CASKAGQALTGELFF,TGTGCCAGCAAGGCCGGACAGGCCTTGACCGGGGAGCTGTTTTTT,TRBJ2-2,.,15,TRBD1,TRBV27
CASSLAQGTFYGYTF,TGTGCCAGCAGCTTGGCCCAGGGGACCTTCTATGGCTACACCTTC,TRBJ1-2,.,15,.,TRBV5-6
CASSSGVDTGELFF,TGTGCCAGCAGCTCGGGAGTGGACACCGGGGAGCTGTTTTTT,TRBJ2-2,.,14,.,TRBV21-1
CASSLRQGAGYEQYF,TGCGCCAGCAGCCTCAGACAGGGGGCTGGATACGAGCAGTACTTC,TRBJ2-7,.,15,TRBD1,TRBV4-1
CASGPSGTEAFF,TGTGCTAGTGGTCCCTCGGGGACTGAAGCTTTCTTT,TRBJ1-1,.,12,.,TRBV12-5
CASSYSRQDRKEGYTF,TGTGCCAGCAGTTACTCGAGGCAGGACCGCAAGGAGGGCTACACCTTC,TRBJ1-2,.,16,.,TRBV6-5
CASSLEHRNYGYTF,TGTGCCAGCAGCTTGGAACACCGAAACTATGGCTACACCTTC,TRBJ1-2,.,14,.,TRBV5-6
CASSVTGPGGEQFF,TGTGCCAGCAGCGTAACCGGTCCTGGCGGTGAGCAGTTCTTC,TRBJ2-1,.,14,.,TRBV9
CASGYLNTEAFF,TGTGCCAGCGGTTACCTGAACACTGAAGCTTTCTTT,TRBJ1-1,.,12,.,TRBV12-3/TRBV12-4
CASGVGTGDTEAFF,TGTGCCAGCGGAGTCGGGACAGGGGATACTGAAGCTTTCTTT,TRBJ1-1,.,14,TRBD1,TRBV7-8
CASSELRGANYGYTF,TGTGCCAGCAGTGAACTCAGGGGGGCTAACTATGGCTACACCTTC,TRBJ1-2,.,15,TRBD1,TRBV2
CASSQVRDYNEQFF,TGTGCCAGCAGCCAGGTGCGAGACTACAATGAGCAGTTCTTC,TRBJ2-1,.,14,.,TRBV3-1/TRBV3-2
CASTSRDKPTF,TGTGCCAGTACTTCCCGGGACAAACCCACCTTC,TRBJ1-2,once,11,.,TRBV19
CASSRSEITDTQYF,TGTGCCAGCAGCCGGTCGGAGATCACAGATACGCAGTATTTT,TRBJ2-3,.,14,.,TRBV3-1/TRBV3-2
CASNPGQGGYTF,TGTGCCAGCAATCCTGGACAGGGGGGCTACACCTTC,TRBJ1-2,.,12,TRBD1,TRBV12-3/TRBV12-4
CASSLAHQGGSYNSPLHF,TGTGCCAGCAGCTTAGCGCACCAAGGGGGCTCCTATAATTCACCCCTCCACTTT,TRBJ1-6,.,18,.,TRBV7-6
CASSYGDGPTDTQYF,TGTGCCAGCAGTTACGGGGACGGACCCACAGATACGCAGTATTTT,TRBJ2-3,.,15,.,TRBV6-5
CASSFRQGRSNQPQHF,TGTGCCAGCAGTTTTCGGCAGGGCAGGTCCAATCAGCCCCAGCATTTT,TRBJ1-5,.,16,.,TRBV28